The rows below give T cell receptor beta chains drawn from one sample of a study of T cell responses to AZD1222 COVID-19 vaccine. TCRdb keeps only in-frame clones here, not all; method: immunoSEQ multiplex PCR. The sample records roughly 100,000 clones, approximately 90% being singletons. The source was peripheral blood, collected on day 0 of AZD1222 vaccination. The receptors were sampled from an adult in good health. Both conserved end residues are part of each CDR3. A D gene is named only where the DNA matches it firmly.

TRBJ2-1,14,TRBD2,TRBV7-9,CASSIAGVYNEQFF,TGTGCCAGCAGCATAGCGGGAGTATACAATGAGCAGTTCTTC
TRBJ1-3,16,NA,TRBV6-6,CASTPGGQYSGNTIYF,TGTGCCAGCACCCCCGGAGGACAGTACTCTGGAAACACCATATATTTT
TRBJ2-5,12,NA,TRBV28,CASSWYGETQYF,TGTGCCAGCAGTTGGTATGGGGAGACCCAGTACTTC
TRBJ1-2,11,NA,TRBV6-5,CASSTGGGYTF,TGTGCCAGCAGTACCGGCGGTGGCTACACCTTC
TRBJ1-4,15,TRBD1,TRBV24-1,CATSDRQGPNEKLFF,TGTGCCACCAGTGACCGACAGGGCCCTAATGAAAAACTGTTTTTT
TRBJ2-7,15,TRBD2,TRBV5-1,CASSETSGSSYEQYF,TGCGCCAGCAGCGAGACTAGCGGGAGCTCCTACGAGCAGTACTTC
TRBJ1-1,14,NA,TRBV28,CASTTRALGTEAFF,TGTGCCAGTACTACCCGGGCGTTGGGGACTGAAGCTTTCTTT
TRBJ2-5,15,TRBD2,TRBV5-1,CASSLGLAGVETQYF,TGCGCCAGCAGCTTAGGACTAGCGGGAGTAGAGACCCAGTACTTC
TRBJ2-3,15,NA,TRBV28,CASSSPADYTDTQYF,TGTGCCAGCAGTTCCCCCGCGGACTACACAGATACGCAGTATTTT
TRBJ2-7,16,TRBD2,TRBV18,CASSPPTSGRLYEQYF,TGTGCCAGCTCACCCCCGACTAGCGGGAGGCTGTACGAGCAGTACTTC
TRBJ2-3,13,TRBD1,TRBV29-1,CSVEGQGVFTQYF,TGCAGCGTTGAGGGACAGGGGGTCTTTACGCAGTATTTT